This TCR beta chain was profiled in a study of T cells in Graves' hyperthyroidism and ophthalmopathy. V shed 5 bases, J shed 7 bases, and the junction held 5 bases outside the gene matches. The CDR3 sequence is 14 residues long. Germline CDR1 SNHLY, CDR2 FYNNEI. Amplified regions were TCR beta CDR3 sequences from RNA transcripts. Using the HTBI primer set, a first-round RT-PCR was run on the TCR CDR3. One entry per CDR3 protein results from TCRdb running MiXCR on the multiplex PCR reads. The table records some 340,000 distinct CDR3 sequences, around 15% of them present only once. Overall study findings and caveats: Separation of ophthalmopathy from stable hyperthyroidism was achieved by a 13 V-J model. Within blood appeared most thyroid clonotypes that had expanded above 0.001. Ophthalmopathy, as predicted by the model, came a median around 7 months after the prediction.

In its sample, this clonotype was seen many times. Its antigen is still unknown. This clonotype originated in a woman in her forties with Graves' ophthalmopathy. V is TRBV2 and J is TRBJ1-6; 7 bases agree with TRBD1. The sequencing sample was made of blood. The CDR3 here is CASSYRDSNSPLHF. In nucleotides, the CDR3 is TGTGCCAGCAGTTACCGGGACAGCAATTCACCCCTCCACTTT.